These 21 T cell receptor beta chains were sequenced from one sample in a study of PD-L1 blockade in urothelial cancer. Only in-frame clones appear in the TCRdb table, and some are missing; sequencing was by immunoSEQ multiplex PCR. The sample lists about 84,000 clones, 82% occurring once. Sequencing was performed on PBMCs, taken around atezolizumab (anti-PD-L1) treatment. The receptors originated from a man aged 70 or older with urothelial cancer.

The chain employs TRBV27 and TRBJ1-3, with TRBD1 matching 10 bases. CDR3 length: 14 amino acids. The trim removed 6 bases at V and 4 bases at J, leaving 3 bases unmatched. The germline CDR1 and CDR2 sequences are MNHEY and SMNVEV (reference sequence). CDR3 sequence reads: CASSRTGGGNTIYF. The CDR3 DNA reads as TGTGCCAGCAGCCGGACAGGGGGAGGAAACACCATATATTTT.

The CDR3 spells CASSPDSNQPQHF. CDR3 nucleotides: TGTGCCAGCAGCCCAGATAGCAATCAGCCCCAGCATTTT. This rearrangement joins TRBV28 to TRBJ1-5; no reliable D call. The length of the CDR3 is 13 residues. CDR1 is MDHEN, CDR2 SYDVKM, per germline. Between the trimmed V and J ends, which lost 6 bases and 0 bases, there was a span of 6 bases.

This clone was detected only once. The J gene is TRBJ2-1, the V gene TRBV7-2, with 10 bases identical to TRBD2. The V segment lost 9 bases and the J segment 9 bases; nucleotides outside the gene matches: 14. Looked up from germline, CDR1 is SGHTA and CDR2 is FQGNSA. The CDR3 runs to 15 residues. CDR3 sequence: CASFGASGSLGEQFF. CDR3 nucleotide sequence: TGTGCCAGTTTCGGGGCTAGCGGGAGTCTAGGTGAGCAGTTCTTC.

J is TRBJ2-2 and V is TRBV5-1, with 7 bases fitting TRBD1. The CDR3 has 14 amino acids. Germline trimming cut 5 bases from V and 4 bases from J; bases unmatched to any gene: 5. Per the germline V gene, CDR1 is SGHRS and CDR2 is YFSETQ. In DNA form, the CDR3 reads TGCGCCAGCAGAACAGGGGATATCACCGGGGAGCTGTTTTTT. Amino acid sequence: CASRTGDITGELFF.

The V gene is TRBV30, the J gene TRBJ2-7; D is undetermined. This CDR3 region has 12 residues. The germline V gene encodes CDR1 GTSNPN and CDR2 SVGIG (reference sequence). V shed 2 bases and J shed 9 bases, with 14 bases lying between them. CDR3 loop: CAWSLPNGGQYF. In DNA form, the CDR3 reads TGTGCCTGGAGTCTGCCTAATGGCGGGCAGTACTTC.

The V call is TRBV7-9, the J call TRBJ1-6; D is ambiguous. CDR1 SEHNR and CDR2 FQNEAQ come from the germline V gene (reference sequence). V shed 1 base and J shed 8 bases, with 3 bases lying between them. This CDR3 has 12 residues. In DNA form, the CDR3 reads TGTGCCAGCAGCTTAGGCGATTCACCCCTCCACTTT. It yields the protein CASSLGDSPLHF. The variable domain in full, with the rest retrieved from reference TRBV7-9 and TRBJ1-6, is DTGVSQNPRHKITKRGQNVTFRCDPISEHNRLYWYRQTLGQGPEFLTYFQNEAQLEKSRLLSDRFSAERPKGSFSTLEIQRTEQGDSAMYLCASSLGDSPLHFGNGTRLTVT.

V is TRBV5-4 and J is TRBJ2-5, with 7 bases matching TRBD1. Germline-derived CDR1 and CDR2 are SGHNT and YYREEE (reference sequence). With 4 bases clipped from V and 2 bases from J, the junction kept 5 bases outside the gene matches. The CDR3 is made up of 14 amino acids. This chain's CDR3 is CASSRGQQQETQYF. The CDR3 coding sequence is TGTGCCAGCAGCCGGGGACAGCAACAAGAGACCCAGTACTTC. The full variable domain, its missing parts supplied by reference TRBV5-4 and TRBJ2-5, is ETGVTQSPTHLIKTRGQQVTLRCSSQSGHNTVSWYQQALGQGPQFIFQYYREEENGRGNFPPRFSGLQFPNYSSELNVNALELDDSALYLCASSRGQQQETQYFGPGTRLLVL.

V and J are TRBV4-1 and TRBJ2-3, with TRBD1 identical over 10 bases. CDR1 and CDR2 (germline): MGHRA, YSYEKL. The CDR3 is made up of 15 amino acids. The J segment lost 5 bases and the V segment lost 2 bases, leaving 4 bases of the junction unmatched. Here the CDR3 DNA reads TGCGCCAGCAGCCAAACCGGGACAGGGGTAGATACGCAGTATTTT. Its protein product is CASSQTGTGVDTQYF.

The gene calls are TRBV4-2 and TRBJ2-1; 7 bases match TRBD1. CDR1 is LGHNA and CDR2 is YNFKEQ in the germline V gene. Trimming cost V 3 bases and J 11 bases; bases outside gene matches: 7. CDR3 size: 13 residues. The DNA for the CDR3 is TGTGCCAGCAGCCACAAAGAGAGGGGGCAGCAGTTCTTC. Translated: CASSHKERGQQFF.

This rearrangement joins TRBV2 to TRBJ2-7; D perhaps matches TRBD2 (5 bases). V lost 2 bases and J 11 bases, leaving 16 bases between the germline ends. CDR1 is SNHLY, CDR2 FYNNEI, per germline. The CDR3 spans 13 residues. In DNA, the CDR3 is TGTGCCAGCAGTGAACGCCCTTTGACTATGAAGTACTTC. Translation gives CASSERPLTMKYF.

This clone was found once. This chain uses TRBV9 with TRBJ2-3; 7 bases are a match to TRBD2. Looked up from germline, CDR1 is SGDLS and CDR2 is YYNGEE. This CDR3 comprises 15 residues. V lost 0 bases, J lost 5 bases, and 6 bases stayed unmatched. The CDR3 region has the DNA TGTGCCAGCAGCGTAGGGGGAGGGCCGGGAGATACGCAGTATTTT. Its translation is CASSVGGGPGDTQYF.

V usage is TRBV4-2 and J usage is TRBJ1-2; the match to TRBD1 covers 8 bases. Germline V gives CDR1 LGHNA, CDR2 YNFKEQ. The trim removed 4 bases at V and 8 bases at J, leaving 6 bases unmatched. This CDR3 region has 13 residues. The CDR3 loop is CASSPQGAEGYTF. CDR3 bases: TGTGCCAGCAGCCCCCAGGGGGCGGAAGGCTACACCTTC.

The rearrangement links TRBV11-2 to TRBJ2-7, with TRBD1 identical over 11 bases. The J segment lost 3 bases and the V segment lost 5 bases, leaving 9 bases of the junction unmatched. The CDR3 consists of 16 residues. Germline assignment: CDR1 SGHAT and CDR2 FQNNGV. CDR3 DNA sequence: TGTGCCAGCAGCGGGGGACAGGGGGTCCGATTCTACGAGCAGTACTTC. Translating gives CASSGGQGVRFYEQYF.

This clone was seen only a few times. The rearrangement joins TRBV6-6 to TRBJ2-5, with D perhaps TRBD1 (5 bases). Germline-derived CDR1 and CDR2 are MNHNY and SVGAGI (reference sequence). V gave up 7 bases and J gave up 5 bases, with 14 bases separating them. CDR3 length: 13 amino acids. CDR3 DNA sequence: TGTGCCAGCAACCAGGGAAAAGGCGAGACCCAGTACTTC. Amino acid sequence: CASNQGKGETQYF.

This clone was seen a single time. The rearrangement uses TRBV11-2 and TRBJ2-7; 8 positions agree with TRBD2. The V and J ends lost 3 bases and 0 bases, in that order; junction bases with no gene match: 13. The CDR3 covers 18 residues. From germline, CDR1 is SGHAT and CDR2 FQNNGV. The CDR3 here is CASSLGALAGQSSYEQYF. In DNA, the CDR3 is TGTGCCAGCAGCTTGGGGGCTCTAGCGGGCCAAAGCTCCTACGAGCAGTACTTC.

V gene TRBV6-5 combines with J gene TRBJ1-1; D may be TRBD1 (6 bases). This CDR3 contains 14 residues. CDR1 is MNHEY, CDR2 SVGAGI, per germline. Trimming took off 4 bases at V and 1 base at J, with 10 bases between the two ends. Written as DNA, the CDR3 is TGTGCCAGCAGTTTATCGGACAGGAACACTGAAGCTTTCTTT. Translated: CASSLSDRNTEAFF.

This chain joins TRBV5-6 and TRBJ2-1; possible D gene TRBD2, 5 bases. Germline V gene sequence: CDR1 SGHDT, CDR2 YYEEEE. Trimming cost V 2 bases and J 5 bases, with 14 bases left between them. The CDR3 covers 15 residues. DNA for the CDR3: TGTGCCAGCAGCTTCACCGGGGAACGACACAATGAGCAGTTCTTC. This sequence encodes CASSFTGERHNEQFF.

This rearrangement joins TRBV5-4 to TRBJ2-7, with D perhaps TRBD1 (6 bases). With 4 bases removed from V and 3 bases from J, the gap between germline ends came to 14 bases. The CDR3 totals 14 residues. The germline V gene encodes CDR1 SGHNT and CDR2 YYREEE (reference sequence). CDR3 coding DNA: TGTGCCAGCAGCCCTGACAGGTCAAACTACGAGCAGTACTTC. Its translation: CASSPDRSNYEQYF.

The chain links TRBV19 to TRBJ1-5; unclear D gene. The germline gives CDR1 LNHDA, CDR2 SQIVND (reference sequence). V was clipped by 11 bases and J by 0 bases, with 14 bases between them. CDR3 size: 14 residues. CDR3 in amino acids: CASAGLNSNQPQHF. The CDR3 nucleotides are TGTGCCTCCGCGGGCCTTAATAGCAATCAGCCCCAGCATTTT.

This sequence joins TRBV2 and TRBJ2-2; 7 positions match TRBD2. This CDR3 is built from 13 residues. The germline gives CDR1 SNHLY, CDR2 FYNNEI. The junction had 6 bases not matched to a gene; V was cut back by 7 bases and J by 7 bases. CDR3: CASTGAGVGELFF. The DNA for the CDR3 is TGTGCCAGCACCGGGGCGGGGGTCGGGGAGCTGTTTTTT.

This chain joins TRBV5-6 and TRBJ2-1; 9 bases are a match to TRBD2. CDR1 is SGHDT and CDR2 is YYEEEE in the germline V gene. This CDR3 has 15 residues. The trim removed 4 bases at V and 1 base at J, leaving 3 bases unmatched. In DNA, the CDR3 is TGTGCCAGCAGCGCCGGACTAGCGTCCTACAATGAGCAGTTCTTC. It yields the protein CASSAGLASYNEQFF.